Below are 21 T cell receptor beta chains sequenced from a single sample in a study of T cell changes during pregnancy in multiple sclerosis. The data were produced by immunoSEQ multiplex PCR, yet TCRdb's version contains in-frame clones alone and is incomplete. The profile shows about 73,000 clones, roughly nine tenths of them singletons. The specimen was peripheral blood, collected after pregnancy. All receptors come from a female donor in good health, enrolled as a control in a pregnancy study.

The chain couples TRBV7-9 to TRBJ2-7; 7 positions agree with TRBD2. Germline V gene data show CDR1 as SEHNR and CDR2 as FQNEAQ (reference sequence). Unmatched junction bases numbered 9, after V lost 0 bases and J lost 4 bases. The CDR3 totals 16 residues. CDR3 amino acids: CASSLAEERGGYEQYF. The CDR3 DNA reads TGTGCCAGCAGCTTAGCGGAAGAGCGGGGAGGGTACGAGCAGTACTTC.

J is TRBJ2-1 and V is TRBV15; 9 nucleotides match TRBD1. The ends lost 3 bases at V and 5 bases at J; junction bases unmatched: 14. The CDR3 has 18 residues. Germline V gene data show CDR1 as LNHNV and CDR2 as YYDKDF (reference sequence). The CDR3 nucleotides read TGTGCCACCAGCAGCCCCCTCCGGGACAGGGCCAGACACAATGAGCAGTTCTTC. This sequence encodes CATSSPLRDRARHNEQFF. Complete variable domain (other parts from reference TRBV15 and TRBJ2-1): DAMVIQNPRYQVTQFGKPVTLSCSQTLNHNVMYWYQQKSSQAPKLLFHYYDKDFNNEADTPDNFQSRRPNTSFCFLDIRSPGLGDTAMYLCATSSPLRDRARHNEQFFGPGTRLTVL.

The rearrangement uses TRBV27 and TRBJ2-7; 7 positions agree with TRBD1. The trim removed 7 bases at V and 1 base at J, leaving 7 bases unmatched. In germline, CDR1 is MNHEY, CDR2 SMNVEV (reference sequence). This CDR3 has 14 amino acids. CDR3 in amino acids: CASTRAGGSYEQYF. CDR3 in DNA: TGTGCCAGCACTCGAGCAGGGGGTTCCTACGAGCAGTACTTC.

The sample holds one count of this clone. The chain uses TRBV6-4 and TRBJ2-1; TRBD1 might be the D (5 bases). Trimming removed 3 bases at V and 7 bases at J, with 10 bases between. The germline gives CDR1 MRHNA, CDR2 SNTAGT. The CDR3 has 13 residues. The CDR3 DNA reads TGTGCCAGCAGTGAGAGTGACAGAAATGAGCAGTTCTTC. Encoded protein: CASSESDRNEQFF.

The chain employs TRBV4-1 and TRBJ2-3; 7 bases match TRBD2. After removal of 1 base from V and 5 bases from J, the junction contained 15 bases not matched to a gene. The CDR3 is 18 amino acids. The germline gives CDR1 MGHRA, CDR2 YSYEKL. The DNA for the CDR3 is TGCGCCAGCAGCCAAGTAGAATGGTGGGAGGGCCGCGGAGATACGCAGTATTTT. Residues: CASSQVEWWEGRGDTQYF.

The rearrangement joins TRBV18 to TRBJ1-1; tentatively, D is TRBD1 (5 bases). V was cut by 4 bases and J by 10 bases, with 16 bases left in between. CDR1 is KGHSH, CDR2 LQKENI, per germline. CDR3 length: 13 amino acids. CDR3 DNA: TGTGCCAGCTCACAGGGGAGGGAGTTCGGAGCTTTCTTT. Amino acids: CASSQGREFGAFF. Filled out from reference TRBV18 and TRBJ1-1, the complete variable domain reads NAGVMQNPRHLVRRRGQEARLRCSPMKGHSHVYWYRQLPEEGLKFMVYLQKENIIDESGMPKERFSAEFPKEGPSILRIQQVVRGDSAAYFCASSQGREFGAFFGQGTRLTVV.

The CDR3 protein is CASSPTGTGDEQYF. The DNA for the CDR3 is TGTGCCAGCAGTCCAACCGGGACAGGGGACGAGCAGTACTTC. The chain recombines TRBV7-9 with TRBJ2-7, with 10 bases identical to TRBD1. From germline, CDR1 is SEHNR and CDR2 FQNEAQ (reference sequence). This CDR3 has 14 amino acids. With 6 bases clipped from V and 5 bases from J, the junction kept 7 bases outside the gene matches.

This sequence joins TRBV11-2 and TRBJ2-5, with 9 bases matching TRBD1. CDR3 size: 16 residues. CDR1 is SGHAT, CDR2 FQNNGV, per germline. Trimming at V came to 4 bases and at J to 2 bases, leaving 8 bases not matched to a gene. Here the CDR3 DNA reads TGTGCCAGCAGCTCCGCGAGACAGGGGGGTCAAGAGACCCAGTACTTC. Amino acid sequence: CASSSARQGGQETQYF.

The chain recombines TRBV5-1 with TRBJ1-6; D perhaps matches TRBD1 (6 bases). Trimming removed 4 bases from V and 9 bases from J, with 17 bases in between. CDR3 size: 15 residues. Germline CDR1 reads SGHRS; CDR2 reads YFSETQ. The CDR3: CASSPTGPEASPLHF. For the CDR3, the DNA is TGCGCCAGCAGCCCGACAGGTCCCGAGGCTTCACCCCTCCACTTT. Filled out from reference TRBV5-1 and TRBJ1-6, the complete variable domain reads KAGVTQTPRYLIKTRGQQVTLSCSPISGHRSVSWYQQTPGQGLQFLFEYFSETQRNKGNFPGRFSGRQFSNSRSEMNVSTLELGDSALYLCASSPTGPEASPLHFGNGTRLTVT.

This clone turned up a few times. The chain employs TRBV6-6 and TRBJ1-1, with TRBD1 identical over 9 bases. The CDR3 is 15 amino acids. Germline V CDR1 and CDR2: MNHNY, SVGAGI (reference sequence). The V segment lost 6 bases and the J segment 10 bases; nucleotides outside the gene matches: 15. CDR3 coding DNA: TGTGCCAGCAGACGATACCGGGACAGGGAGAGCGGAGCTTTCTTT. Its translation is CASRRYRDRESGAFF.

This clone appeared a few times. DNA of the CDR3: TGTGCCAGTAGTATTCGGGGGAGCACCACTGAAGCTTTCTTT. Residues: CASSIRGSTTEAFF. This rearrangement joins TRBV19 to TRBJ1-1; perhaps TRBD1 as D (5 bases). V was trimmed by 3 bases and J by 4 bases, leaving 12 bases between them. The V gene's germline CDR1 is LNHDA and CDR2 SQIVND (reference sequence). The CDR3 runs to 14 residues.

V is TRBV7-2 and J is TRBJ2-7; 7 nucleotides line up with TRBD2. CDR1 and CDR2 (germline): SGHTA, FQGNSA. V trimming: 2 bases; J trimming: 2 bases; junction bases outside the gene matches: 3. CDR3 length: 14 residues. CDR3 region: CASSLTSVAYEQYF. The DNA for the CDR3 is TGTGCCAGCAGCTTAACTAGCGTAGCCTACGAGCAGTACTTC.

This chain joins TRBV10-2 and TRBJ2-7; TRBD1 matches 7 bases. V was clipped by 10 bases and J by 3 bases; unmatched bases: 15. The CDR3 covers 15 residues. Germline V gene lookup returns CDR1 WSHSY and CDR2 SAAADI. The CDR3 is CATPPRTGALYEQYF. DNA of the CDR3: TGCGCCACCCCACCCCGGACAGGAGCACTCTACGAGCAGTACTTC.

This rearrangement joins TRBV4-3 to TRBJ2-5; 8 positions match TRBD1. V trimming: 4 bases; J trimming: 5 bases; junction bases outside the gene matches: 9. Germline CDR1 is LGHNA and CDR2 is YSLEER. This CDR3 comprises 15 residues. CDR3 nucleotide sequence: TGCGCCAGCAGCCTAGAGGACAGGGTGAAGGAGACCCAGTACTTC. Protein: CASSLEDRVKETQYF.

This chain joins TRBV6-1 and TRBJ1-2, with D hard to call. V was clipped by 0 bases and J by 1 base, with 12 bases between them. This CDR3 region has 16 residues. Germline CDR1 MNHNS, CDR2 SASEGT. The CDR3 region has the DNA TGTGCCAGCAGTGAAGCGTATCCGGGGATTAACTATGGCTACACCTTC. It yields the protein CASSEAYPGINYGYTF.

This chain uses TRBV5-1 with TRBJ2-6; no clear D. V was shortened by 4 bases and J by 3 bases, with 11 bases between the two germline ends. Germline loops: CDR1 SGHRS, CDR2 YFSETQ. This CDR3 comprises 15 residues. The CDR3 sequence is CASSPGGGGANVLTF. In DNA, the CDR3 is TGCGCCAGCAGCCCCGGTGGCGGTGGGGCCAACGTCCTGACTTTC. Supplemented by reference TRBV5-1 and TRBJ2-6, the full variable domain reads KAGVTQTPRYLIKTRGQQVTLSCSPISGHRSVSWYQQTPGQGLQFLFEYFSETQRNKGNFPGRFSGRQFSNSRSEMNVSTLELGDSALYLCASSPGGGGANVLTFGAGSRLTVL.

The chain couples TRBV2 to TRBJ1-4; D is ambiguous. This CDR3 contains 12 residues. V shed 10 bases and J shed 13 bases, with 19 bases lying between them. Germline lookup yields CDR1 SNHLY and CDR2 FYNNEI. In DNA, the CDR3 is TGTGCCACCTCAGCCGCACGGGTGGGACTGTTTTTT. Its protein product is CATSAARVGLFF.

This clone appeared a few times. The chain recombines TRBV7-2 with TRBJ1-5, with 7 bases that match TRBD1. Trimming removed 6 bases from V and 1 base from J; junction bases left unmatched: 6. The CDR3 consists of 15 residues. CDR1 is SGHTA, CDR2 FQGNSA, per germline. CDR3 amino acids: CASSPQGWSNQPQHF. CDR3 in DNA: TGTGCCAGCAGTCCACAGGGGTGGAGCAATCAGCCCCAGCATTTT.

CDR3 in amino acids: CAWSHAEPPQPQHF. The CDR3, as DNA: TGTGCCTGGAGTCACGCAGAACCTCCCCAGCCCCAGCATTTT. The chain uses TRBV30 and TRBJ1-5; D is ambiguous. Trimming took off 2 bases at V and 7 bases at J, with 15 bases between the two ends. The CDR3 has 14 residues. Germline CDR1 is GTSNPN and CDR2 is SVGIG (reference sequence).

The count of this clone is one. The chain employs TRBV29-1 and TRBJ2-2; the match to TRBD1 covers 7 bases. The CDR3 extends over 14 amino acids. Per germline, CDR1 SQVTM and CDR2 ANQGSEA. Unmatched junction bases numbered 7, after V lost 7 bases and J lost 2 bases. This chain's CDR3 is CSARGQENTGELFF. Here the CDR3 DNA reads TGCAGCGCCCGAGGACAGGAAAACACCGGGGAGCTGTTTTTT.

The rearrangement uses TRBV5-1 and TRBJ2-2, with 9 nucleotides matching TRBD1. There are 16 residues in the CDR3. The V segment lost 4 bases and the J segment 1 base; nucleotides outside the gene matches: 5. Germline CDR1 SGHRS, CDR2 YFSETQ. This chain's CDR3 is CASSADRGMNTGELFF. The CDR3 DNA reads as TGCGCCAGCAGCGCAGACAGGGGGATGAACACCGGGGAGCTGTTTTTT. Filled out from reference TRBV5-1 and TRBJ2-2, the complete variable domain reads KAGVTQTPRYLIKTRGQQVTLSCSPISGHRSVSWYQQTPGQGLQFLFEYFSETQRNKGNFPGRFSGRQFSNSRSEMNVSTLELGDSALYLCASSADRGMNTGELFFGEGSRLTVL.